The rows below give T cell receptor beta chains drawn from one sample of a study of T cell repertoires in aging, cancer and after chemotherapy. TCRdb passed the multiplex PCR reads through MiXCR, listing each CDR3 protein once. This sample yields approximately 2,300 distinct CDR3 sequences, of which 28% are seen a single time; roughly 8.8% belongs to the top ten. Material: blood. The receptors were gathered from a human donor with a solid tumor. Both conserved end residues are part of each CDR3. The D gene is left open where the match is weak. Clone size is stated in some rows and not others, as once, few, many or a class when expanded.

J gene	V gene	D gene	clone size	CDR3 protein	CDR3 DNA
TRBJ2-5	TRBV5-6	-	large	CASSSWAEETQYF	TGTGCCAGCAGCTCCTGGGCAGAAGAGACCCAGTACTTC
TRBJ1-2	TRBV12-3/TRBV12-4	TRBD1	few	CASRDRTGPLYGYTF	TGTGCCAGCAGAGATAGGACAGGGCCCCTCTATGGCTACACCTTC
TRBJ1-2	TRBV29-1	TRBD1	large	CSVEGARTGGNYGYTF	TGCAGCGTTGAAGGTGCGCGGACAGGGGGGAACTATGGCTACACCTTC
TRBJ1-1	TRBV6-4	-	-	CASSLTLEANTEAFF	TGTGCCAGCAGTCTGACCCTCGAGGCGAACACTGAAGCTTTCTTT
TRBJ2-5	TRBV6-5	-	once	CASSPPANQETQYF	TGTGCCAGCTCACCACCGGCGAACCAAGAGACCCAGTACTTC
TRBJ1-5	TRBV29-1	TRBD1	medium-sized	CSVEETGASNQPQHF	TGCAGCGTTGAAGAAACAGGGGCTAGCAATCAGCCCCAGCATTTT
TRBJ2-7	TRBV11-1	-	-	CARRGVGGGYEQYF	TGTGCCAGGAGGGGGGTGGGTGGGGGATACGAGCAGTACTTC
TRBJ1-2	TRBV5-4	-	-	CASSFSGGLNAYGYTF	TGTGCCAGCAGCTTTTCCGGAGGGCTCAATGCCTATGGCTACACCTTC
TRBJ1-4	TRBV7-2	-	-	CASRETATNEKLFF	TGTGCCAGCAGGGAGACGGCAACTAATGAAAAACTGTTTTTT
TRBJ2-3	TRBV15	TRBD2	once	CATSSGTSGSLTDTQYF	TGTGCCACCAGCAGCGGGACTAGCGGGAGTCTCACAGATACGCAGTATTTT
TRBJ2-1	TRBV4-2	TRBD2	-	CASSQELAGSYNEQFF	TGTGCCAGCAGCCAAGAACTAGCGGGCTCCTACAATGAGCAGTTCTTC
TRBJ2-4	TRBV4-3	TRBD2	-	CASSQDSGRNIQYF	TGCGCCAGCAGCCAAGATAGCGGGAGAAACATTCAGTACTTC
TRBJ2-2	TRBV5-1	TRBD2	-	CASSSKREGVFTGELFF	TGCGCCAGCAGCTCCAAGCGGGAGGGTGTGTTCACCGGGGAGCTGTTTTTT
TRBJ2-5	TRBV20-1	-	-	CSAREPGGQETQYF	TGCAGTGCTAGAGAGCCGGGCGGACAAGAGACCCAGTACTTC
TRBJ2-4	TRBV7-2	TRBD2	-	CASSALAVLSMVKNIQYF	TGTGCCAGCAGCGCCCTAGCGGTCTTGAGTATGGTCAAAAACATTCAGTACTTC
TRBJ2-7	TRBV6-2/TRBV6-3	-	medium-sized	CASSHPLVGSGYEQYF	TGTGCCAGCAGTCACCCCTTGGTGGGAAGTGGCTACGAGCAGTACTTC
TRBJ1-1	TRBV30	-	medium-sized	CAGERNTEAFF	TGTGCCGGGGAGAGAAACACTGAAGCTTTCTTT
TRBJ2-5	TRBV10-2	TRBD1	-	CASRGAGGKETQYF	TGCGCCAGCAGGGGCGCAGGGGGAAAAGAGACCCAGTACTTC
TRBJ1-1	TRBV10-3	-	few	CAIRSGFGTEAFF	TGTGCCATCAGGTCAGGGTTCGGCACTGAAGCTTTCTTT
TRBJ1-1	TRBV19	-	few	CASSIQASNTEAFF	TGTGCCAGTAGTATACAGGCTTCGAACACTGAAGCTTTCTTT
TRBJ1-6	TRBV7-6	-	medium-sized	CASSLSLGGGGNSPLHF	TGTGCCAGCAGCTTATCATTGGGAGGTGGTGGTAATTCACCCCTCCACTTT
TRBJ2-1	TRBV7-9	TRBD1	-	CASSPRTGEVYEQFF	TGTGCCAGCAGCCCTCGGACAGGGGAAGTCTATGAGCAGTTCTTC
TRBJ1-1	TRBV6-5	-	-	CASIRTPRSEAFF	TGTGCCAGCATTAGGACACCCAGGTCTGAAGCTTTCTTT
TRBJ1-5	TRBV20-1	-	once	CSARDNTGKRQPQHF	TGCAGTGCTAGAGATAATACAGGGAAGAGACAGCCCCAGCATTTT
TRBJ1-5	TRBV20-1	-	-	CSAPIWGLSNQPQHF	TGCAGTGCTCCGATATGGGGCCTTAGCAATCAGCCCCAGCATTTT
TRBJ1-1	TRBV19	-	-	CASSIGRLNTEAFF	TGTGCCAGTAGTATCGGCAGATTGAACACTGAAGCTTTCTTT
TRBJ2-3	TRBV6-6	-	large	CASRAPEGARADTQYF	TGTGCCAGCAGGGCACCGGAGGGGGCGAGGGCAGATACGCAGTATTTT
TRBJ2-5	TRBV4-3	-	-	CASSQNPQETQYF	TGCGCCAGCAGCCAAAACCCCCAGGAGACCCAGTACTTC
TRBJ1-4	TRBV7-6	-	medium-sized	CASSLNMGEKLFF	TGTGCCAGCAGCTTAAACATGGGTGAAAAACTGTTTTTT
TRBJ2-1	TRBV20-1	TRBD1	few	CSAPPSAGQGHYNEQFF	TGCAGTGCCCCACCCTCGGCTGGACAGGGGCATTACAATGAGCAGTTCTTC
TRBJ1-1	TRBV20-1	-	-	CSARDHEGDTEAFF	TGCAGTGCTAGAGATCATGAGGGGGACACTGAAGCTTTCTTT
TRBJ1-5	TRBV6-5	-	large	CASSYGAGNQPQHF	TGTGCCAGCAGTTACGGGGCGGGCAATCAGCCCCAGCATTTT
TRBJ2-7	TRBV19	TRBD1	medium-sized	CASSSRDRGYEQYF	TGTGCCAGTAGTAGCCGGGACAGGGGATACGAGCAGTACTTC
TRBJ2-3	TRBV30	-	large	CAWSGDSGARADTQYF	TGTGCCTGGAGTGGAGATTCGGGGGCCAGGGCAGATACGCAGTATTTT
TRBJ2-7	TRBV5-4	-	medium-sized	CASSSDRISYEQYF	TGTGCCAGCAGCTCTGACAGGATCTCCTACGAGCAGTACTTC
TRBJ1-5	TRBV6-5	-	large	CASSYARNQPQHF	TGTGCCAGCAGTTACGCACGCAATCAGCCCCAGCATTTT
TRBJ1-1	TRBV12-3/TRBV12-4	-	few	CASSSGGKNTEAFF	TGTGCCAGCAGTTCTGGGGGCAAGAACACTGAAGCTTTCTTT
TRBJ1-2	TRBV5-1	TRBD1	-	CASSPLGQGAYYGYTF	TGCGCCAGCAGCCCGCTCGGACAGGGGGCCTACTATGGCTACACCTTC
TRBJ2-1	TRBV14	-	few	CASSQVRVPYNEQFF	TGTGCCAGCAGCCAAGTTCGGGTCCCCTACAATGAGCAGTTCTTC
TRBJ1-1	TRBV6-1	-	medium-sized	CASSEPDRYTEAFF	TGTGCCAGCAGTGAACCCGACAGGTACACTGAAGCTTTCTTT
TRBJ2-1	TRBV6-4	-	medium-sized	CASSDSLGSNEQFF	TGTGCCAGCAGTGACTCTCTAGGATCAAATGAGCAGTTCTTC
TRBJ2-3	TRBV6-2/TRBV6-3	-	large	CASSYDSTDTQYF	TGTGCCAGCAGTTACGACAGCACAGATACGCAGTATTTT
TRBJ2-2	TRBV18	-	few	CASSPRTLDTGELFF	TGTGCCAGCTCACCGAGGACATTGGACACCGGGGAGCTGTTTTTT
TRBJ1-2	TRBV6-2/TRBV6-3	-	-	CASSSVGLRGDYGYTF	TGTGCCAGCAGCTCCGTCGGATTAAGGGGGGACTATGGCTACACCTTC
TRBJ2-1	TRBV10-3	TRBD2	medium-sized	CAISEHGGRNEQFF	TGTGCCATCAGTGAGCACGGCGGGAGGAATGAGCAGTTCTTC
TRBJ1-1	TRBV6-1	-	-	CATYARENTEAFF	TGTGCCACTTACGCGAGGGAGAACACTGAAGCTTTCTTT
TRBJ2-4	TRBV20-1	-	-	CSARDLKENPNIQYF	TGCAGTGCTAGAGATTTGAAGGAGAATCCGAACATTCAGTACTTC
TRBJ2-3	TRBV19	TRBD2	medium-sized	CASSAGTSGRTDTQYF	TGTGCCAGTAGTGCCGGGACTAGCGGGAGGACAGATACGCAGTATTTT
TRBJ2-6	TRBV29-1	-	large	CSVDVGPGANVLTF	TGCAGCGTTGATGTAGGGCCTGGGGCCAACGTCCTGACTTTC
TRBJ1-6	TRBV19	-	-	CASSAQRIRGVPLHF	TGTGCCAGTAGCGCACAGCGAATTCGGGGTGTACCCCTCCACTTT
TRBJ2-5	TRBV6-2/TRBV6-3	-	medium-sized	CASSYSGQPQETQYF	TGTGCCAGCAGTTACTCGGGTCAGCCCCAAGAGACCCAGTACTTC
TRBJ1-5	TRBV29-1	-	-	CSEDKGLGSNQPQHF	TGCAGCGAGGACAAAGGGCTGGGAAGCAATCAGCCCCAGCATTTT